The clone carrying this TCR beta chain was seen only once. Its specificity is unknown. The sample comes from a study of beta chain features in type 1 diabetes. About the research overall: Sorted cells, approximately 100,000,000 in number, were examined across all samples.

The CDR3 is 15 residues long. V was pared by 8 bases and J by 0 bases, with 8 bases of the junction left unmatched. Per germline, CDR1 MNHEY and CDR2 SVGAGI. Of the isolated RNA, all was reverse transcribed, and so the sequenced material was expressed TCRB transcripts. TCRdb's copy holds only in-frame clones and misses some; the assay was immunoSEQ multiplex PCR. The sample lists some 900,000 clones, roughly a sixth occurring once. Study results and limitations: Insertions at VDJ junctions were less frequent in type 1 diabetes patients. These patients also deleted more nucleotides at the same junctions. Among patients, naive, central memory and Treg TCRB repertoires appeared more similar than among healthy donors.

CD4+ naive, central memory, regulatory and stem cell-like memory subsets were isolated by sorting on CD45RO/CCR7/CD25/CD127/CD95/CD27. The rearrangement joins TRBV6-5 to TRBJ2-7; 9 bases line up with TRBD2. The source material was naive CD4+ T cells from blood. The TCR was taken from a woman under 30 in good health. Written as DNA, the CDR3 is TGTGCCAGCCGACTAGCGGACCGAAGCTCCTACGAGCAGTACTTC. This sequence encodes CASRLADRSSYEQYF.